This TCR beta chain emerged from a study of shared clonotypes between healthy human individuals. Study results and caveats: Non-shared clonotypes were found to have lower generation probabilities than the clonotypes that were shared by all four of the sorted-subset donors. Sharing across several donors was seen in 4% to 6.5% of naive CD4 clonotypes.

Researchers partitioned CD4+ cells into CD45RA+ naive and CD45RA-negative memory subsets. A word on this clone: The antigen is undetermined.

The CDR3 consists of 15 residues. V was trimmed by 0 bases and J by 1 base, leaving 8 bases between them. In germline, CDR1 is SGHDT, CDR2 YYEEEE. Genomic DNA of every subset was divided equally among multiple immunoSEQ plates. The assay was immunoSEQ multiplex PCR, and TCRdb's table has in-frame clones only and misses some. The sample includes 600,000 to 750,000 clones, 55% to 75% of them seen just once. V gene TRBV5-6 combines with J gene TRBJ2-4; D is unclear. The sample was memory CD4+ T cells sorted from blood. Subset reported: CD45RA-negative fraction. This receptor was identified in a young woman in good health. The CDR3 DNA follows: TGTGCCAGCAGCTTGGAGGGTCGGGCCAAAAACATTCAGTACTTC. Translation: CASSLEGRAKNIQYF. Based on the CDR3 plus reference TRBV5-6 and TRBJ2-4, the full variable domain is DAGVTQSPTHLIKTRGQQVTLRCSPKSGHDTVSWYQQALGQGPQFIFQYYEEEERQRGNFPDRFSGHQFPNYSSELNVNALLLGDSALYLCASSLEGRAKNIQYFGAGTRLSVL.